This T cell receptor beta chain was found in a study of T cells in Graves' hyperthyroidism and ophthalmopathy. Overall study results and limits: In simple terms, a model built on 13 V-J features told ophthalmopathy apart from stable hyperthyroidism.

V lost 2 bases and J 0 bases, leaving 11 bases between the germline ends. Looked up from germline, CDR1 is MNHEY and CDR2 is SMNVEV (reference sequence). CDR3 size: 15 residues. The definition of stable Graves' hyperthyroidism was no ophthalmopathy progression within 18 months. These patients, aged 18 to 65, had recently diagnosed hyperthyroidism lasting under 2 months. PBMCs came from less than 11 ml fresh peripheral blood. This clonotype came up many times. Its antigen is not identified. TCR beta CDR3 regions were amplified from RNA transcripts. First-round RT-PCR of the TCR CDR3 relied on the HTBI primer set. TCRdb re-called the multiplex PCR reads with MiXCR, one entry per CDR3 protein. The profile covers about 320,000 distinct CDR3 sequences, with roughly 17% appearing a single time and 33% taken by the ten largest.

The chain has TRBV27 and TRBJ2-7; D is perhaps TRBD2 (6 bases). This sequence originates from a man younger than 40 with Graves' hyperthyroidism. The material sequenced was blood. CDR3 region: CASSLGGILSYEQYF. The CDR3 DNA reads as TGTGCCAGCAGTTTAGGGGGGATACTCTCCTACGAGCAGTACTTC.